This T cell receptor beta chain was sequenced in a study of T cell changes during pregnancy in multiple sclerosis. This clone was found once. Germline V gene lookup returns CDR1 LNHDA and CDR2 SQIVND (reference sequence). CDR3 size: 16 residues. The germline V and J ends were trimmed by 3 bases and 1 base, with 13 bases remaining between them. Here immunoSEQ multiplex PCR was the method, and the copy in TCRdb shows in-frame clones only, minus some. The table has 45,000 to 65,000 clones, roughly 91% seen once. This clonotype originated in a female donor with multiple sclerosis, enrolled in a pregnancy study. The sequencing used CD4+ T cells from peripheral blood mononuclear cells, collected in the second trimester of pregnancy. V gene TRBV19 combines with J gene TRBJ1-5; possible D gene TRBD1, 6 bases. CDR3 sequence: CASSIPGGRSNQPQHF. DNA of the CDR3: TGTGCCAGTAGTATCCCGGGGGGCCGGAGCAATCAGCCCCAGCATTTT.